The entry below describes one TCR beta chain. The entry originates in a study of monozygotic twins with inflammatory bowel disease. TCRdb reworked the 5' RACE reads into one entry per CDR3 protein, no DNA. The sample data list roughly 160,000 distinct CDR3 sequences. The TCR comes from a human donor with ulcerative colitis or Crohn's disease, or a healthy co-twin of an affected twin (not recorded which). Material for sequencing was blood.

The CDR3 loop is CSVEDRAGNTIYF. This rearrangement joins TRBV29-1 to TRBJ1-3. There are 13 residues in the CDR3. Germline assignment: CDR1 SQVTM and CDR2 ANQGSEA.